Below, 3 T cell receptor beta chains from the same sample are listed, as sequenced in a study of blood T cell repertoires in COVID-19. Here immunoSEQ multiplex PCR was the method, and the copy in TCRdb shows in-frame clones only, minus some. The sample records 360,000 or so clones, around four fifths being singletons. The specimen sequenced was PBMCs or T cells enriched from blood (not recorded which). The receptor source for this set is a woman in her 50s who had recovered from COVID-19.

J is TRBJ1-1 and V is TRBV30; D unresolved. The length of the CDR3 is 13 residues. V was shortened by 0 bases and J by 1 base, with 6 bases between the two germline ends. The germline V gene encodes CDR1 GTSNPN and CDR2 SVGIG (reference sequence). CDR3 bases: TGTGCCTGGAGTGTCTATACGAACACTGAAGCTTTCTTT. As protein: CAWSVYTNTEAFF.

The V call is TRBV30, the J call TRBJ1-5; TRBD1 is a possible D gene (6 bases). Germline values: CDR1 GTSNPN, CDR2 SVGIG (reference sequence). The CDR3 is made up of 14 amino acids. V was cut by 0 bases and J by 5 bases, with 11 bases left in between. CDR3 coding DNA: TGTGCCTGGAGTGTAGGGGGAAGGGATCAGCCCCAGCATTTT. Amino acid sequence: CAWSVGGRDQPQHF.

With respect to this clone: Other DNA sequences in this specimen translate into the identical CDR3. This chain links TRBV3-1 (or the pseudogene TRBV3-2) with TRBJ1-5, with D tentatively TRBD1 (6 bases). In germline, CDR1 is LGHDT, CDR2 YNNKEL (reference sequence). Trimming cost V 4 bases and J 4 bases, with 11 bases left between them. The CDR3 loop spans 14 amino acids. CDR3 sequence: CASSLGTGNQPQHF. CDR3 nucleotide sequence: TGTGCCAGCAGCCTAGGTACAGGGAATCAGCCCCAGCATTTT.